The rows below give T cell receptor beta chains drawn from one sample of a study of blood T cell repertoires in COVID-19. The method was immunoSEQ multiplex PCR; TCRdb's version includes in-frame clones alone and lacks a portion of them. The data hold 400,000 or so clones, with around 87% observed a single time. What was sequenced was PBMCs or T cells enriched from blood (not recorded which). Source of these receptors: a man between 40 and 49 years old in a cohort exposed to, infected with or recovered from COVID-19 (not recorded which). The CDR3 runs from the conserved cysteine through the conserved F or W. A D gene is named only where the DNA matches it firmly. Some rows have no size entry. The others give once, few or many, or a class for an expanded clone.

d_gene: TRBD1
v_gene: TRBV10-3
j_gene: TRBJ2-7
len: 15
abundance: .
CDR3nt: TGTGCCATCAGTCCACATGGACAGGGAAGCAACGAGCAGTACTTC
CDR3aa: CAISPHGQGSNEQYF

d_gene: TRBD2
v_gene: TRBV5-1
j_gene: TRBJ2-3
len: 15
abundance: .
CDR3nt: TGCGCCAGCGAAAGGGCGGGAGGGCCCACAGATACGCAGTATTTT
CDR3aa: CASERAGGPTDTQYF

d_gene: TRBD2
v_gene: TRBV2
j_gene: TRBJ2-7
len: 15
abundance: .
CDR3nt: TGTGCCAGCAGTGTCGGACTAGCGGGAGGGTTCGAGCAGTACTTC
CDR3aa: CASSVGLAGGFEQYF

d_gene: TRBD1
v_gene: TRBV20-1
j_gene: TRBJ1-6
len: 13
abundance: .
CDR3nt: TGCAGTGCTAGTGGAGGGGGCAATTCACCCCTCCACTTT
CDR3aa: CSASGGGNSPLHF

d_gene: .
v_gene: TRBV7-9
j_gene: TRBJ2-7
len: 15
abundance: .
CDR3nt: TGTGCCAGCAGCGGACGAGCGGGCAGCTCCTACGAGCAGTACTTC
CDR3aa: CASSGRAGSSYEQYF

d_gene: TRBD1
v_gene: TRBV5-1
j_gene: TRBJ2-5
len: 15
abundance: .
CDR3nt: TGCGCCAGCAGCCCTTGGGACAGGGGGCTGGAGACCCAGTACTTC
CDR3aa: CASSPWDRGLETQYF

d_gene: .
v_gene: TRBV18
j_gene: TRBJ1-6
len: 13
abundance: .
CDR3nt: TGTGCCAGCTCACCAGGGCCAAATTCACCCCTCCACTTT
CDR3aa: CASSPGPNSPLHF

d_gene: TRBD2
v_gene: TRBV2
j_gene: TRBJ2-3
len: 14
abundance: .
CDR3nt: TGTGCCAGCAGTGGATGGACTAGCGGAGATACGCAGTATTTT
CDR3aa: CASSGWTSGDTQYF

d_gene: .
v_gene: TRBV28
j_gene: TRBJ2-7
len: 14
abundance: .
CDR3nt: TGTGCCAGCACTGGAGGGAGCCGGTCCCTCGAGCAGTACTTC
CDR3aa: CASTGGSRSLEQYF

d_gene: .
v_gene: TRBV5-5
j_gene: TRBJ2-7
len: 14
abundance: .
CDR3nt: TGTGCCAGCAGCGACCGACTGGCAACCTACGAGCAGTACTTC
CDR3aa: CASSDRLATYEQYF

d_gene: TRBD1
v_gene: TRBV11-2
j_gene: TRBJ2-7
len: 15
abundance: .
CDR3nt: TGTGCCAGCAGCCTCGGACAGGGGCCACCCTACGAGCAGTACTTC
CDR3aa: CASSLGQGPPYEQYF

d_gene: TRBD1
v_gene: TRBV7-9
j_gene: TRBJ2-7
len: 11
abundance: .
CDR3nt: TGTGCCAGCAGCGGTTTGGGGACAGCCATCTTC
CDR3aa: CASSGLGTAIF

d_gene: .
v_gene: TRBV7-6
j_gene: TRBJ1-1
len: 15
abundance: .
CDR3nt: TGTGCCAGCAGCTTAGCGCGGGGAATTAACACTGAAGCTTTCTTT
CDR3aa: CASSLARGINTEAFF

d_gene: .
v_gene: TRBV10-3
j_gene: TRBJ2-7
len: 12
abundance: .
CDR3nt: TGTGCCACCCGGGGGATAACCTACGAGCAGTACTTC
CDR3aa: CATRGITYEQYF

d_gene: TRBD1
v_gene: TRBV25-1
j_gene: TRBJ2-5
len: 14
abundance: .
CDR3nt: TGTGCCAGCAGTGCGTCGACAGGGGTAGAGACCCAGTACTTC
CDR3aa: CASSASTGVETQYF

d_gene: TRBD2
v_gene: TRBV30
j_gene: TRBJ2-1
len: 15
abundance: .
CDR3nt: TGTGCCTGGAGAAACCTAGCGGGAGGAAAGAATGAGCAGTTCTTC
CDR3aa: CAWRNLAGGKNEQFF

d_gene: .
v_gene: TRBV23-1
j_gene: TRBJ1-6
len: 14
abundance: .
CDR3nt: TGCGCCAGCAGTCAAGGGCTGACTAATTCACCCCTCCACTTT
CDR3aa: CASSQGLTNSPLHF

d_gene: .
v_gene: TRBV20-1
j_gene: TRBJ1-1
len: 16
abundance: .
CDR3nt: TGCAGTGCTAGTTCCCCCGCCCCCGAGGAGGGCACTGAAGCTTTCTTT
CDR3aa: CSASSPAPEEGTEAFF

d_gene: TRBD1
v_gene: TRBV5-1
j_gene: TRBJ2-7
len: 16
abundance: .
CDR3nt: TGCGCCAGCAGCGGAGGACCGGGACAGGGGAACTACGAGCAGTACTTC
CDR3aa: CASSGGPGQGNYEQYF

d_gene: .
v_gene: TRBV10-3
j_gene: TRBJ1-5
len: 15
abundance: .
CDR3nt: TGTGCCATCAGTGAGGGAGGGTATAGCAATCAGCCCCAGCATTTT
CDR3aa: CAISEGGYSNQPQHF

d_gene: TRBD2
v_gene: TRBV6-5
j_gene: TRBJ2-2
len: 15
abundance: .
CDR3nt: TGTGCCAGCAGGACGACTAGCGGGGGGGTCGGGGAGCTGTTTTTT
CDR3aa: CASRTTSGGVGELFF

d_gene: TRBD2
v_gene: TRBV7-8
j_gene: TRBJ2-1
len: 18
abundance: .
CDR3nt: TGTGCCAGCAGCTTAGTGGGTCTAGCGGGAGTGATAAAGAATGAGCAGTTCTTC
CDR3aa: CASSLVGLAGVIKNEQFF

d_gene: .
v_gene: TRBV5-1
j_gene: TRBJ2-6
len: 17
abundance: .
CDR3nt: TGCGCCAGCAGGATACGGACAGATAGCTCTGGGGCCAACGTCCTGACTTTC
CDR3aa: CASRIRTDSSGANVLTF

d_gene: TRBD1
v_gene: TRBV28
j_gene: TRBJ1-5
len: 14
abundance: .
CDR3nt: TGTGCCACCCGGACAGGGTATAGCAATCAGCCCCAGCATTTT
CDR3aa: CATRTGYSNQPQHF

d_gene: TRBD2
v_gene: TRBV4-2
j_gene: TRBJ2-3
len: 18
abundance: once
CDR3nt: TGTGCCAGCAGCCAGAGGGGACTAGCGGGAGGTATGGAAGATACGCAGTATTTT
CDR3aa: CASSQRGLAGGMEDTQYF

d_gene: .
v_gene: TRBV5-1
j_gene: TRBJ2-3
len: 15
abundance: .
CDR3nt: TGCGCCAGCACCCCTGGGGGGTTCTACACAGATACGCAGTATTTT
CDR3aa: CASTPGGFYTDTQYF

d_gene: TRBD1
v_gene: TRBV5-1
j_gene: TRBJ2-1
len: 13
abundance: .
CDR3nt: TGCGCCAGCGGGACAGGGGGCCGGTATGAGCAGTTCTTC
CDR3aa: CASGTGGRYEQFF